This T cell receptor (beta chain) was sequenced for a study of control samples from healthy donors and cancer patients. Germline V CDR1 and CDR2: WNHNN, SYGVQD (reference sequence). V dropped 8 bases and J dropped 2; count of bases not matched to a gene: 9. This CDR3 has 14 amino acids. The protocol was immunoSEQ multiplex PCR, while the TCRdb copy is restricted to in-frame clones and leaves out a portion. Of fewer than 110,000 clones listed, more than 85% are singletons. The sample consisted of blood. The receptor was isolated from a man younger than 45 in good health. The chain has TRBV10-1 and TRBJ2-7; TRBD1 aligns across 7 bases. The CDR3 DNA reads TGCGCCAGCGGAACCGGGACAGCACCCTACGAGCAGTACTTC. Protein product: CASGTGTAPYEQYF.